This record looks at one TCR beta chain sequence and its context. The antigen is not known. Data came from immunoSEQ multiplex PCR; TCRdb stores just in-frame clones and leaves some out. Of 50,000 to 65,000 clones in the sample, roughly 91% were seen once. This sample was included in a study of OX40 agonist ivuxolimab in advanced cancers. Overall study context: Ivuxolimab, an agonist antibody against OX40 (CD134), was given to patients.

From germline, CDR1 is LGHNA and CDR2 YSLEER. J lost 2 bases, V lost 4 bases, and 3 bases had no gene match. The CDR3 is made up of 14 amino acids. Whole-study findings and limits: The study did not work out the antigen specificity of the expanded peripheral T cells. Partial responders at 0.1-3.0 mg/kg showed near-lowest clonal expansion. With doses of 0.1 to 3.0 mg/kg, CD4+ and CD8+ blood T cells had undergone clonal expansion by week 6.

The receptor was isolated from an adult with an advanced solid tumor such as melanoma, head and neck, liver or kidney cancer. The chain joins TRBV4-3 to TRBJ2-5, with 8 bases aligning to TRBD1. Sequenced here: CD4+ or CD8+ T cells sorted from blood, sampled in a trial of the OX40 agonist ivuxolimab. The CDR3 bases are TGCGCCAGCAGCCCGACAGGGGAACAAGAGACCCAGTACTTC. Residues: CASSPTGEQETQYF.